The sequence of this T cell receptor beta chain was determined in a study of OX40 agonist ivuxolimab in advanced cancers. With respect to the entire study: Ivuxolimab was a fully human IgG2 agonistic monoclonal antibody targeting the costimulatory receptor OX40 (CD134). Intravenous ivuxolimab was administered to patients every 2 weeks at six dose levels: 0.01, 0.1, 0.3, 1.5, 3 and 10 mg/kg. Of the 50 or so patients in dose escalation, 19 had hepatocellular carcinoma, some 15 had melanoma, 9 had renal cell carcinoma and 9 had head and neck cancer. In the dose-escalation cohort, 82.7% of patients were male, and the mean age was approximately 60 years, with a range of about 20 to 79. Patients were allowed to have had prior anti-PD-1, anti-PD-L1 or anti-CTLA-4 therapy, and roughly two fifths of the dose-escalation patients had been treated with checkpoint inhibitors. Three dose-escalation patients achieved partial responses, one with hepatocellular carcinoma and two with cutaneous melanoma. The point of sequencing TCRbeta in the periphery was to test whether ivuxolimab changed TCR sequence diversity and drove clonal T-cell expansion. The paper covers the monotherapy dose-escalation part of the phase I ivuxolimab trial, which included N of about 56 patients. What the work shows at the level of the full study, not this receptor alone: Low levels of normalized T-cell clonal expansion were also seen in some nonresponding patients. Clonal expansion of both CD4+ and CD8+ blood T cells was observed from baseline to week 6 at doses 0.1 to 3.0 mg/kg. Antigen specificity was not determined for the clonally expanded peripheral T cells. In the 0.1-3.0 mg/kg groups, partial responders had among the lowest normalized peripheral clonal expansion, particularly in CD8+ T cells. After ivuxolimab, expanded clones were on average more numerous among CD8+ T cells than among CD4+ T cells.

This clone was picked up a small number of times. This clone's antigen is unknown. No much larger clonotype is one base removed from it; base qualities were not supplied. To sequence the TCRbeta CDR3 region, genomic DNA was isolated from the sorted cells. The immunoSEQ Assay was used to sequence the TCRbeta CDR3 regions. Entries here come from immuneACCESS through TCRdb and include only in-frame sequences with V and J called. Some clones fail to appear in such tables; in the studies checked, an unresolved V gene covers under half of the shortfall, and the cause of the remainder is unknown. This sample has about 24,000 clones in its table, and approximately 88% of those were observed once. The ten largest clones add up to approximately 9.6% of the sample. CDR1 MDHEN and CDR2 SYDVKM were looked up in the germline V gene. The CDR3 contains 13 residues, cysteine and phenylalanine counted. Here the CDR3 DNA is all that survives: 39 bases in frame from base 1. Relative to germline, V is 10 bases shorter and J is 1 base shorter, with 13 bases between their ends.

The trial excluded patients who had a history of autoimmune disease or were on systemic immunosuppression. Peripheral blood for TCR sequencing was drawn from every dose cohort at baseline, at cycle 4 day 1 and at cycle 7 day 1. The samples were drawn from a first-in-human, open-label, multicenter phase I dose-escalation trial of ivuxolimab. Adults with locally advanced or metastatic melanoma, renal cell carcinoma, hepatocellular carcinoma or head and neck squamous cell carcinoma were enrolled in the trial. CD4+ and CD8+ T cells were sorted separately from peripheral blood before TCR sequencing. The chain is assembled from TRBV28 and TRBJ1-1; the D segment cannot be called with confidence. The input for sequencing was CD4+ or CD8+ T cells sorted from blood, taken in a trial of the OX40 agonist ivuxolimab. The receptor was isolated from an adult with an advanced solid tumor such as melanoma, head and neck, liver or kidney cancer. The CDR3 here reads CATPTRTNTEAFF. Read as DNA, the sequence is TGTGCCACCCCGACACGGACGAACACTGAAGCTTTCTTT.